This passage covers 32 T cell receptor beta chains from one sample sequenced in a study of T-cell memory formation after mild COVID-19. MiXCR was run by TCRdb on the 5' RACE reads, yielding one entry per CDR3 protein. Of 170,000 or so distinct CDR3 sequences in the sample, about a third were seen once. Material: PBMCs or a T cell subset sorted from them (not recorded which). These receptors all stem from an adult woman who had mild COVID-19 (a few samples of this study predate the infection). Cell type and time point are not known.

The rearrangement uses TRBV7-9 and TRBJ1-4; D ambiguous. Germline V gives CDR1 SEHNR, CDR2 FQNEAQ (reference sequence). V was shortened by 2 bases and J by 7 bases, with 17 bases between the two germline ends. The CDR3 is 16 amino acids. CDR3 residues: CASSLLRAPGGEKLFF. The DNA of the CDR3 is TGTGCCAGCAGCTTATTAAGGGCCCCGGGAGGTGAAAAACTGTTTTTT.

The chain couples TRBV3-1 to TRBJ2-7; D may correspond to TRBD1 or TRBD2 (5 bases each). The V gene lost 0 bases and the J gene lost 2 bases, with 11 bases spanning the gap. CDR3 length equals 15 residues. In germline, CDR1 is LGHDT, CDR2 YNNKEL (reference sequence). In DNA, the CDR3 is TGTGCCAGCAGCCAAGACCGGGACGCAACCTACGAGCAGTACTTC. It codes for CASSQDRDATYEQYF.

This chain joins TRBV4-3 and TRBJ1-6; D is unresolved. Trimming pared 4 bases from V and 7 bases from J, leaving 8 bases between. This CDR3 region has 13 residues. Looked up from germline, CDR1 is LGHNA and CDR2 is YSLEER. CDR3: CASSLNDNSPLHF. CDR3 DNA: TGCGCCAGCAGCCTGAACGACAATTCACCCCTCCACTTT.

The chain carries TRBV20-1 and TRBJ1-1, with D perhaps TRBD1 (6 bases). The length of the CDR3 is 14 residues. V dropped 0 bases and J dropped 2 bases, with 10 bases sitting between them. In germline, CDR1 is DFQATT, CDR2 SNEGSKA (reference sequence). In nucleotides, the CDR3 is TGCAGTGCTAGAGATCACAGGGTAAACACTGAAGCTTTCTTT. Residues: CSARDHRVNTEAFF.

V and J are TRBV2 and TRBJ1-6, with TRBD1 matching over 11 bases. The germline gives CDR1 SNHLY, CDR2 FYNNEI. This CDR3 comprises 18 residues. V shed 2 bases, J shed 0 bases, and the junction held 3 bases outside the gene matches. CDR3 region: CASSERGTGGSYNSPLHF. The DNA of the CDR3 is TGTGCCAGCAGTGAACGGGGGACAGGGGGCTCCTATAATTCACCCCTCCACTTT.

The V and J genes are TRBV27 and TRBJ2-5; 8 bases are shared with TRBD1. CDR1 is MNHEY, CDR2 SMNVEV, per germline (reference sequence). The V and J ends lost 5 bases and 5 bases, in that order; junction bases with no gene match: 7. The CDR3 spans 14 residues. CDR3 amino acids: CASSPDRGWETQYF. Here the CDR3 DNA reads TGTGCCAGCAGTCCAGACAGGGGTTGGGAGACCCAGTACTTC.

A few counts support this clonotype. The J gene is TRBJ2-7, the V gene TRBV7-2; D possibly matches TRBD1 or TRBD2 (6 bases each). The germline V gene has CDR1 SGHTA and CDR2 FQGNSA. The CDR3 runs to 15 residues. The ends were cut back, 1 base at V and 2 bases at J, with 12 bases in the middle. The CDR3 protein is CASSLVWGDTYEQYF. As DNA, the CDR3 is TGTGCCAGCAGCTTAGTATGGGGGGACACCTACGAGCAGTACTTC.

This clonotype was seen a handful of times. The J gene is TRBJ2-1, the V gene TRBV9, with D tentatively TRBD2 (5 bases). V was trimmed by 1 base and J by 3 bases, leaving 8 bases between them. The length of the CDR3 is 14 residues. Germline values: CDR1 SGDLS, CDR2 YYNGEE. CDR3 sequence (DNA): TGTGCCAGCAGCGTAACTGGGAGCTACAATGAGCAGTTCTTC. It is translated as CASSVTGSYNEQFF.

V and J are TRBV27 and TRBJ1-1, with a weak D call TRBD1 (6 bases). Trimming left V 5 bases short and J 0 bases short, with 22 bases between. Per germline, CDR1 MNHEY and CDR2 SMNVEV (reference sequence). CDR3 length: 18 amino acids. CDR3 nucleotide sequence: TGTGCCAGCAGTGGAAGGGGCAGGGGAGGGAGCATGAACACTGAAGCTTTCTTT. Its protein is CASSGRGRGGSMNTEAFF.

The DNA of the CDR3 is TGCAGCGTTGATAAGGGTGGTGTCCAGTACTTC. Translating gives CSVDKGGVQYF. The V call is TRBV29-1, the J call TRBJ2-5; D unclear. The germline gives CDR1 SQVTM, CDR2 ANQGSEA. The CDR3 sequence is 11 residues long. Trimming removed 3 bases from V and 10 bases from J, with 12 bases in between.

V and J are TRBV5-5 and TRBJ2-2; D unresolved. Germline lookup yields CDR1 SGHKS and CDR2 YYEKEE (reference sequence). V was pared by 4 bases and J by 3 bases, with 16 bases between. The length of the CDR3 is 16 residues. DNA of the CDR3: TGTGCCAGCAGCCTTGCCGATTTAGGGTACACCGGGGAGCTGTTTTTT. Its translation: CASSLADLGYTGELFF.

The gene calls are TRBV12-3 or TRBV12-4 and TRBJ1-1; D is ambiguous. Trimming stripped 5 bases from V and 4 bases from J, with 17 bases between. CDR3 length: 15 amino acids. The CDR3 DNA reads as TGTGCCAGCAGTCCCTACCTCACGGTGAGCACTGAAGCTTTCTTT. It translates to CASSPYLTVSTEAFF.

This chain uses TRBV29-1 with TRBJ2-3; D possibly corresponds to TRBD2 (5 bases). V lost 1 base and J 5 bases, leaving 10 bases between the germline ends. The germline V gene has CDR1 SQVTM and CDR2 ANQGSEA. The CDR3 loop spans 13 amino acids. In DNA form, the CDR3 reads TGCAGCGTTGAAGTCGGGATTAAAGATACGCAGTATTTT. Translation gives CSVEVGIKDTQYF.

The DNA for the CDR3 is TGTGCCAGCAAAAGGGGTCAGAATCAGCCCCAGCATTTT. The encoded protein is CASKRGQNQPQHF. The V gene is TRBV12-3 or TRBV12-4, the J gene TRBJ1-5; D perhaps matches TRBD1 (5 bases). V lost 7 bases and J lost 4, with 11 bases in between. The CDR3 is 13 amino acids.

The chain employs TRBV6-2 or TRBV6-3 and TRBJ2-5; D remains ambiguous. V was trimmed by 2 bases and J by 5 bases, leaving 6 bases between them. The CDR3 runs 12 residues. Germline V gene lookup returns CDR1 MNHEY and CDR2 SVGEGT. The CDR3 DNA sequence: TGTGCCAGCAGTTACAGTGTGGAGACCCAGTACTTC. It encodes CASSYSVETQYF.

Only a few counts were recorded for this clonotype. The chain couples TRBV6-1 to TRBJ2-4; no definite D call. The V and J ends lost 4 bases and 1 base respectively, with 5 bases between them. The germline V gene has CDR1 MNHNS and CDR2 SASEGT. The CDR3 is 13 amino acids. The CDR3 loop is CASSGPAKNIQYF. CDR3 coding DNA: TGTGCCAGCAGTGGGCCTGCCAAAAACATTCAGTACTTC.

This chain connects TRBV5-1 to TRBJ2-1; D not certain. Trimming pared 3 bases from V and 6 bases from J, leaving 22 bases between. This CDR3 comprises 17 residues. Germline V gives CDR1 SGHRS, CDR2 YFSETQ. As DNA, the CDR3 is TGCGCCAGCAGCTACTACCGAACAAGGATAGGCCGCAATGAGCAGTTCTTC. Translation gives CASSYYRTRIGRNEQFF.

The CDR3 loop is CASSSRVGEQFF. CDR3 nucleotides: TGTGCCAGCAGTTCCCGGGTAGGAGAGCAGTTCTTC. J is TRBJ2-1 and V is TRBV12-3 or TRBV12-4; D gene unclear. CDR3 length: 12 amino acids. The ends were cut back, 4 bases at V and 10 bases at J, with 11 bases in the middle.

The table lists this clonotype with a few counts. The chain links TRBV27 to TRBJ2-7; 7 nucleotides match TRBD2. Germline-derived CDR1 and CDR2 are MNHEY and SMNVEV (reference sequence). The CDR3 covers 15 residues. Unmatched junction bases numbered 5, after V lost 0 bases and J lost 3 bases. CDR3 residues: CASSLSLAPFYEQYF. The CDR3 DNA reads TGTGCCAGCAGTTTATCACTAGCGCCCTTCTACGAGCAGTACTTC.

Many counts were recorded for this clonotype. The rearrangement uses TRBV30 and TRBJ1-4; D is possibly TRBD1 (5 bases). The V gene's germline CDR1 is GTSNPN and CDR2 SVGIG (reference sequence). V dropped 5 bases and J dropped 7 bases, with 20 bases sitting between them. CDR3 length: 15 amino acids. The CDR3 nucleotides are TGTGCCTGGGTCCCCCCGGCACGTGGGGGTGAAAAACTGTTTTTT. Residues: CAWVPPARGGEKLFF.

The chain combines TRBV12-3 or TRBV12-4 with TRBJ2-2; TRBD1 matches 8 bases. The CDR3 is 16 residues long. J lost 4 bases, V lost 3 bases, and 7 bases had no gene match. CDR3 loop: CASSFLGQGTTGELFF. In DNA form, the CDR3 reads TGTGCCAGCAGTTTTTTAGGACAGGGAACCACCGGGGAGCTGTTTTTT.

The chain is built from TRBV6-5 and TRBJ1-1, with unresolved D. This CDR3 is 13 amino acids long. The germline gives CDR1 MNHEY, CDR2 SVGAGI. V was shortened by 7 bases and J by 2 bases, with 11 bases between the two germline ends. The CDR3: CASKGRENTEAFF. In nucleotides, the CDR3 is TGTGCCAGCAAGGGCAGAGAAAACACTGAAGCTTTCTTT.

This clonotype was seen a handful of times. This chain uses TRBV7-9 with TRBJ2-5; D not resolved. CDR3 size: 9 residues. Germline CDR1 is SEHNR and CDR2 is FQNEAQ (reference sequence). Trimming took 7 bases from V and 5 from J, leaving 2 bases between them. The CDR3 loop is CASKETQYF. CDR3 in DNA: TGTGCCAGCAAGGAGACCCAGTACTTC.

The chain recombines TRBV5-6 with TRBJ2-7; unclear D gene. Trimming cost V 0 bases and J 2 bases, with 6 bases left between them. CDR1 is SGHDT and CDR2 is YYEEEE in the germline V gene. The CDR3 totals 13 residues. Written as DNA, the CDR3 is TGTGCCAGCAGCTTGGTCACCACCTACGAGCAGTACTTC. This encodes CASSLVTTYEQYF.

This clonotype has a handful of counts. The CDR3 loop is CASSLGGDEQYF. CDR3 nucleotides: TGTGCCAGCAGCTTGGGGGGGGACGAGCAGTACTTC. The chain joins TRBV5-5 to TRBJ2-7; the D gene is possibly TRBD2 (6 bases). Per germline, CDR1 SGHKS and CDR2 YYEKEE (reference sequence). V lost 0 bases, J lost 5 bases, and 6 bases lay in between. The CDR3 has 12 amino acids.

The chain combines TRBV4-1 with TRBJ2-5; 8 bases fit TRBD2. With V trimmed by 3 bases and J by 2 bases, 8 bases remained unmatched. The CDR3 is 16 residues long. Germline V gene lookup returns CDR1 MGHRA and CDR2 YSYEKL. The CDR3 sequence: CASSHQGLAGQETQYF. The CDR3 DNA is TGCGCCAGCAGCCACCAAGGACTAGCAGGACAAGAGACCCAGTACTTC.

This clonotype was seen more than once but under ten times. J is TRBJ1-4 and V is TRBV6-5, with no clear D. The V gene's germline CDR1 is MNHEY and CDR2 SVGAGI. Deletions cut 6 bases from V and 4 bases from J, with 9 bases between. The CDR3 is made up of 13 amino acids. Here the CDR3 reads CASRRRSNEKLFF. The CDR3 nucleotides read TGTGCCAGCAGGAGGAGGAGTAATGAAAAACTGTTTTTT.

This clonotype was counted between two and nine times. The V and J genes are TRBV4-1 and TRBJ2-1; D not certain. This CDR3 comprises 12 residues. Trimming left V 2 bases short and J 6 bases short, with 5 bases between. Germline V CDR1 and CDR2: MGHRA, YSYEKL. This CDR3 reads CASSQPVNEQFF. In DNA, the CDR3 is TGCGCCAGCAGCCAACCCGTCAATGAGCAGTTCTTC.

This clonotype was seen a few times. This chain links TRBV24-1 with TRBJ2-1, with 13 bases aligning to TRBD2. Trimming at V came to 4 bases and at J to 4 bases, leaving 9 bases not matched to a gene. In germline, CDR1 is KGHDR, CDR2 SFDVKD. The CDR3 contains 18 residues. The CDR3 DNA is TGTGCCACCAGTGACTCCGGACTAGCGGGAGCGGAATACAATGAGCAGTTCTTC. The encoded protein is CATSDSGLAGAEYNEQFF.

This clonotype was seen only a few times. At one end, the junction sequence differs from germline, possibly due to a read error. V and J are TRBV6-4 and TRBJ2-1; TRBD1 matches at 11 bases. The V gene's germline CDR1 is MRHNA and CDR2 SNTAGT. This CDR3 is built from 16 residues. Here the CDR3 reads CASSDTPDRGPGLVIF. The CDR3 region has the DNA TGTGCCAGCAGTGACACCCCGGACAGGGGGCCGGGACTAGTAATCTTC.

The CDR3 DNA reads as TGCGCCAGCACCGCGGTGGGCGTCGAGGACAGTTTTCCCAGCTATGGCTACACCTTC. Its protein product is CASTAVGVEDSFPSYGYTF. This chain connects TRBV23-1 to TRBJ1-2, with D perhaps TRBD1 (6 bases). TRBV23-1 is recorded as an ORF, its role being uncertain. Trimming pared 7 bases from V and 4 bases from J, leaving 31 bases between. The CDR3 is 19 amino acids.

The gene calls are TRBV7-3 and TRBJ2-5; 14 bases align to TRBD2. The CDR3 runs 16 residues. Germline values: CDR1 SGHTA, CDR2 FQGTGA. The V and J ends lost 2 bases and 5 bases, in that order; junction bases with no gene match: 4. The CDR3 loop reads CASSLSGLAGVETQYF. In DNA, the CDR3 is TGTGCCAGCAGCTTATCGGGACTAGCGGGAGTTGAGACCCAGTACTTC.